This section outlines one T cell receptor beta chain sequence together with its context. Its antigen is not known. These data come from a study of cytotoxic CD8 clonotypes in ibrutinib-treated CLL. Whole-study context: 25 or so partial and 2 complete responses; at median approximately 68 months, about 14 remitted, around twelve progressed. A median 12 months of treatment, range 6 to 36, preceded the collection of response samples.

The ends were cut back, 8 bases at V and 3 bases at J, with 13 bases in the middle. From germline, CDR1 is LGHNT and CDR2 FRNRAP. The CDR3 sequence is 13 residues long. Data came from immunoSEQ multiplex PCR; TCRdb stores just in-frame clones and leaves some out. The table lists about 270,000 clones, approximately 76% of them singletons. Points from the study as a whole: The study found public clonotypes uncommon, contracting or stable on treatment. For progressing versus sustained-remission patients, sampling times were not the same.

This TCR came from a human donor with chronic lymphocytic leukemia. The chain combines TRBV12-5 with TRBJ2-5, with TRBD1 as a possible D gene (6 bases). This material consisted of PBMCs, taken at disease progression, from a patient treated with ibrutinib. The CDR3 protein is CASRVPGEETQYF. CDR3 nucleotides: TGTGCTAGTAGGGTGCCAGGGGAAGAGACCCAGTACTTC.